The clone carrying this T cell receptor beta chain has a handful of counts. Its antigen is currently unknown. The V and J ends lost 7 bases and 2 bases respectively, with 16 bases between them. The CDR3 runs to 16 residues. Germline CDR1 and CDR2: KGHDR and SFDVKD. Findings and limits, study-wide: The larger cohort examined one V-J beta rearrangement, not whole repertoires.

Semi-nested PCR with Nested Universal Primer A followed constant-region reverse priming of full-length variable regions. One entry per CDR3 protein, called by TCRdb with MiXCR from the 5' RACE reads. The sample shows tens of thousands of distinct CDR3 sequences, around a fifth of them seen only once. The chain carries TRBV24-1 and TRBJ2-2; D may be TRBD2 (6 bases). The sequencing input was memory CD4+ T cells sorted from a lymph node. Documented subset: memory CD4+ T cells, CD4+CD45RO+CD25-. This TCR came from a female donor with breast cancer. The CDR3 DNA is TGTGCCACCAGGGGAGGACAACACTCCAACACCGGGGAGCTGTTTTTT. It translates to CATRGGQHSNTGELFF.